The next 10 T cell receptor beta chains were all read from a single sample in a study of human thymus T cells. Resections that were taken during corrective heart surgery supplied the thymus tissue. Using immunoSEQ multiplex PCR, the repertoire was profiled, and TCRdb retains in-frame clones only, with some absent. The top ten clones hold approximately 0.032% of a sample with under 95,000 clones, 85% to 95% of them seen once. Sequencing was carried out using thymus tissue. Receptors originate from a girl under three years old with a congenital heart defect but otherwise immunologically healthy.

J is TRBJ2-1 and V is TRBV5-5; TRBD1 or TRBD2 may be the D gene (5 bases each). V was clipped by 3 bases and J by 0 bases, with 10 bases between them. Germline CDR1 SGHKS, CDR2 YYEKEE (reference sequence). The CDR3 consists of 15 residues. In DNA, the CDR3 is TGTGCCAGCAGCTCGAGGGGATCCTCCTACAATGAGCAGTTCTTC. This encodes CASSSRGSSYNEQFF.

J is TRBJ1-5 and V is TRBV18, with D perhaps TRBD1 (5 bases). The germline V and J ends were trimmed by 6 bases and 7 bases, with 13 bases remaining between them. The CDR3 has 13 amino acids. CDR1 and CDR2 (germline): KGHSH, LQKENI. Written as DNA, the CDR3 is TGTGCCAGCTCCCCCGTTAGGGACCAGCCCCAGCATTTT. Amino acids: CASSPVRDQPQHF.

This chain uses TRBV11-1 with TRBJ2-7; the match to TRBD1 covers 8 bases. The germline gives CDR1 SGHAT, CDR2 FQDESV (reference sequence). The CDR3 is 15 residues long. V lost 5 bases, J lost 5 bases, and 11 bases stayed unmatched. CDR3 sequence: CASSRFGQGPHEQYF. The CDR3 region has the DNA TGTGCCAGCAGCCGGTTCGGACAGGGACCCCACGAGCAGTACTTC.

The J gene is TRBJ2-5, the V gene TRBV2; the match to TRBD2 covers 7 bases. The trim removed 8 bases at V and 3 bases at J, leaving 9 bases unmatched. Germline CDR1 and CDR2: SNHLY and FYNNEI. This CDR3 is 14 amino acids long. Here the CDR3 DNA reads TGTGCCAGCTCGGAGGGAGGGCAGAAAGAGACCCAGTACTTC. Translating gives CASSEGGQKETQYF.

This clone has a single count. The chain combines TRBV2 with TRBJ2-1; 8 nucleotides line up with TRBD1. The CDR3 contains 13 residues. Unmatched junction bases numbered 5, after V lost 5 bases and J lost 8 bases. Per the germline V gene, CDR1 is SNHLY and CDR2 is FYNNEI. CDR3: CASSRTGRDEQFF. For the CDR3, the DNA is TGTGCCAGCAGTAGGACAGGGAGAGATGAGCAGTTCTTC.

The chain has TRBV5-1 and TRBJ2-1; tentatively, D is TRBD1 or TRBD2 (10 bases each). CDR3 length: 23 residues. The V end was cut by 6 bases, the J end by 6 bases, with 43 bases between. Germline V lookup: CDR1 SGHRS, CDR2 YFSETQ. The CDR3 nucleotides read TGCGCCAGCAACATTGAATGGGACAGGGGTCAGACTAGCGGGCTACGAGGGGGCAATGAGCAGTTCTTC. Protein: CASNIEWDRGQTSGLRGGNEQFF.

The chain joins TRBV5-4 to TRBJ1-2; 8 bases agree with TRBD1. From germline, CDR1 is SGHNT and CDR2 YYREEE (reference sequence). CDR3 size: 20 residues. The V gene end was trimmed by 4 bases and the J gene end by 8 bases; junction bases not matched to a gene: 28. The CDR3 region has the DNA TGTGCCAGCAGCCATGCAACAAGACCGGACAGGGTCTGGTCTTCCTGGGGCTACACCTTC. Protein: CASSHATRPDRVWSSWGYTF.

V and J are TRBV28 and TRBJ1-5; 7 bases fit TRBD1. Per germline, CDR1 MDHEN and CDR2 SYDVKM. CDR3 size: 18 residues. V lost 0 bases, J lost 0 bases, and 8 bases stayed unmatched. The chain's CDR3 is CASSLCRTGTASNQPQHF. The CDR3 nucleotides read TGTGCCAGCAGTTTATGCCGGACCGGGACAGCTAGCAATCAGCCCCAGCATTTT. Drawing the rest from reference TRBV28 and TRBJ1-5, the complete variable domain is DVKVTQSSRYLVKRTGEKVFLECVQDMDHENMFWYRQDPGLGLRLIYFSYDVKMKEKGDIPEGYSVSREKKERFSLILESASTNQTSMYLCASSLCRTGTASNQPQHFGDGTRLSIL.

The V and J genes are TRBV15 and TRBJ1-1; 7 bases line up with TRBD1. Germline V gene lookup returns CDR1 LNHNV and CDR2 YYDKDF (reference sequence). The CDR3 covers 13 residues. With V trimmed by 6 bases and J by 6 bases, 7 bases remained unmatched. CDR3 residues: CATRTDRDAEAFF. The CDR3 DNA is TGTGCCACCAGAACCGACAGGGACGCTGAAGCTTTCTTT. The full variable domain, completed using reference TRBV15 and TRBJ1-1, is DAMVIQNPRYQVTQFGKPVTLSCSQTLNHNVMYWYQQKSSQAPKLLFHYYDKDFNNEADTPDNFQSRRPNTSFCFLDIRSPGLGDTAMYLCATRTDRDAEAFFGQGTRLTVV.

The V and J genes are TRBV28 and TRBJ2-2; 10 bases agree with TRBD1. CDR1 and CDR2 (germline): MDHEN, SYDVKM. This CDR3 comprises 16 residues. V gave up 2 bases and J gave up 4 bases; unmatched junction bases: 4. CDR3 DNA sequence: TGTGCCAGCAGTTTACGATGGGACAGGGGCACCGGGGAGCTGTTTTTT. Translating gives CASSLRWDRGTGELFF.